This TCR beta chain was captured by sequencing in a study of human T cells and chemical hapten exposure. Turning to the study itself: Across samples, TCR yields varied, mostly owing to small differences in pooled library volumes. Findings and limits, study-wide: TCRs whose frequency exceeded 1 in 1000 remained the same following DPC sensitization.

The template was total RNA from unfractionated whole blood. This clonotype was seen more than once but under ten times. Its antigen is not known. For the library, individual cDNA molecules each received unique molecular identifiers. Source study methods: Samples contained a median of approximately 100,000 TCRs, with a range of roughly 20,000 to 700,000. A single record per CDR3 protein comes from TCRdb applying MiXCR to the 5' RACE reads. V and J calls and clone size were set by TCRdb, not the authors. This table holds about 140,000 distinct CDR3 sequences, 4.1% found once. V lost 5 bases to trimming and J lost 4 bases, with 20 bases between them. Germline V gives CDR1 MNHEY, CDR2 SMNVEV (reference sequence). CDR3 size: 16 residues.

The chain has TRBV27 and TRBJ2-5; D is uncertain. The TCR was taken from a female donor in good health. This CDR3 reads CASSLTWVGTAETQYF. In nucleotides, the CDR3 is TGTGCCAGCAGTCTAACATGGGTAGGAACAGCAGAGACCCAGTACTTC.